This T cell receptor beta chain derives from a study of vaccination effects on CD4 cells after COVID-19 (dated by TCRdb to between 2021 and 2022). General notes on the study: Participants received two doses of either the BNT162b2 or the mRNA-1273 mRNA SARS-CoV-2 vaccine. Pre-vaccine samples were drawn from two convalescent patients 16 days and one week before the first dose, at 142 and 148 days after COVID-19 diagnosis. SARS-CoV-2 spike-specific CD4+ TCR repertoires were compared before and after mRNA vaccination in COVID-19 convalescent patients and in infection-naive vaccine recipients. The full study included over 8 COVID-19 convalescent patients and several SARS-CoV-2-naive healthy vaccine recipients. Cultures from other donors in the study were sequenced using the Oncomine TCR Beta short-read assay on an Illumina iSeq 100. Results the study describes overall, beyond this receptor: Both infection-induced and vaccine-induced clones contracted markedly at late post-vaccination timepoints, which is consistent with waning T cell responses. Among convalescent patients, the spike-reactive repertoire after vaccination was made up mainly of new vaccine-induced clones that were largely distinct from the clones induced by infection. Only a small number of convalescent patients were included, and no early post-infection timepoints were available, which limited the study.

In the ViraFEST assay, PBMC were stimulated with viral peptide pools, and antigen-specific CD4+ T cell clonotypes were then identified by expansion using TCR sequencing. After less than 13 days of culture, CD4+ T cells were isolated with the EasySep CD4+ T cell isolation kit. PCR-confirmed SARS-CoV-2 infection had occurred in convalescent patients between March and December 2020, before the Alpha, Beta and Delta variants emerged in the United States. Each well held roughly 2.2 million PBMC cultured in IMDM containing 5% human AB serum, 8.5 to 10 IU/ml IL-2 and gentamicin, along with 8 to 10 ug/ml peptides. On days 3 and 7, half of the culture medium was replaced with fresh IL-2-containing medium. Unless otherwise noted, each peptide stimulation condition was cultured in triplicate wells. PBMC were separated from whole blood using Ficoll-Paque Plus gradient centrifugation and were then either cryopreserved at -140C or used fresh. The spike proteins of SARS-CoV-2 and of the common cold coronaviruses HCoV-NL63, HCoV-OC43 and HCoV-229E were spanned by overlapping peptide pools. The QIAamp micro DNA kit was used to extract genomic DNA from the cultured CD4+ T cells.

Note on this clone: What this receptor recognizes is not known. Base-call qualities are not available, and no considerably larger clone is one nucleotide away.

V is reduced by 0 bases and J by 3 bases, leaving a spacing of 12 bases between them. Spanning cysteine to phenylalanine, the CDR3 consists of 15 amino acids. Only the CDR3 DNA is retained, 45 bases long and in frame from the first base. The germline V gene sets CDR1 to SGDLS and CDR2 to YYNGEE. Library preparation employed the immunoSEQ multiplex PCR assay. DNA from the cultured, isolated CD4+ T cells was subjected to TCR beta CDR3 sequencing. Under the source paper's analysis protocol: The analysis removed non-productive TCR sequences, trimmed reads to the CDR3 region, and retained only CDR3s that were 7 or more amino acids long. The MANAFEST web app was used to identify antigen-specific clonotypes by comparing expansion in peptide wells with expansion in reference cultures. For clones to be considered positive, expansion at FDR<0.05 versus reference and all other wells, an odds ratio above 5, and a frequency above 0.1% in two replicate wells were required. Clonotypes significantly expanded in SARS-CoV-2 spike wells and in at least one common cold coronavirus spike condition were defined as cross-reactive. CDR3 similarity was assessed by Levenshtein distance using the stringdist R package, and unrooted trees were constructed with ape in R 3.6.1. Entries here come from immuneACCESS through TCRdb and include only in-frame sequences with V and J called. Some clones fail to appear in such tables; in the studies checked, an unresolved V gene covers under half of the shortfall, and the cause of the remainder is unknown. V, J and clone size are taken as reported in that table, and D and trimming were inferred from the DNA itself. The sample profile shows about 24,000 clones; around 76% of them were found once. The ten largest clones add up to 16% of the sample.

The clonotype originates from a human donor who had a prior SARS-CoV-2 infection. Here the sequenced sample was CD4+ T cells from PBMCs cultured with SARS-CoV-2 spike peptides, taken before COVID-19 vaccination. The sample's cell subset or site, from its label and the paper: SARS-CoV-2 spike overlapping peptide pool stimulation. This chain is built from TRBV9 and TRBJ1-2; TRBD1 is a possible D gene, resting on 6 matching bases. The DNA is TGTGCCAGCAGCGTAGATTCGGGGGCCCACTATGGCTACACCTTC. Its product reads: CASSVDSGAHYGYTF.